The 24 T cell receptor beta chains below come from one sample, sequenced in a study of CD8+CD57+ T cells in acquired aplastic anemia. TCR beta VDJ and CDR3 were profiled, and genomic DNA was the template. TCRdb processed the reads anew with MiXCR; each CDR3 protein has one entry. This sample yields about 400,000 distinct CDR3 sequences, of which 55% to 75% are seen a single time; 3.5% to 4.5% belongs to the top ten. The sample taken for sequencing was sorted CD4+, CD8+, or CD8+CD57+ T cells (not recorded which) from PBMCs. The source of these receptors is a human donor in good health, serving as a control.

About this clonotype: This may arise from a read error, as a much more abundant clone is one base away. The genes are TRBV3-2 and TRBJ1-1. TRBV3-2 corresponds to a pseudogene. CDR3 length: 15 residues. The CDR3 sequence is CASGHDNSQNTEAFF. CDR3 in DNA: TGTGCCAGCGGCCACGACAACAGCCAGAACACTGAAGCTTTCTTT.

This clonotype occurred once. This rearrangement joins TRBV2 to TRBJ1-1; no firm D call. Germline lookup yields CDR1 SNHLY and CDR2 FYNNEI. The V gene lost 8 bases and the J gene lost 0 bases, with 7 bases spanning the gap. This CDR3 is 12 amino acids long. The CDR3 here is CASLTMNTEAFF. CDR3 nucleotides: TGTGCCAGCCTAACAATGAACACTGAAGCTTTCTTT.

This clonotype was seen many times. The chain employs TRBV5-1 and TRBJ2-3, with TRBD2 matching over 7 bases. The germline V gene encodes CDR1 SGHRS and CDR2 YFSETQ. This CDR3 is built from 14 residues. The V gene end was trimmed by 2 bases and the J gene end by 6 bases; junction bases not matched to a gene: 6. For the CDR3, the DNA is TGCGCCAGCAGCTTCCGACTAGCAAGGGATACGCAGTATTTT. This codes for CASSFRLARDTQYF.

As for this clonotype: At one of its ends the junction is not consistent with the germline gene, which may arise from a read error. This chain links TRBV7-3 with TRBJ1-1; TRBD1 matches 8 bases. The CDR3 is 14 residues long. Germline CDR1 SGHTA, CDR2 FQGTGA. This CDR3 reads CASSSGADREETQF. The CDR3 DNA reads TGTGCCAGCAGCTCGGGCGCGGACAGGGAAGAGACCCAGTTT.

As to this clonotype: The junction and the germline gene differ at one end; a read error may be behind it. DNA for the CDR3: TGTGCCAGCAGATTAAACCTACAGGGGTACTATGGCTACTTC. As protein: CASRLNLQGYYGYF. The chain couples TRBV7-2 to TRBJ2-1; 7 nucleotides match TRBD1. Germline V gene data show CDR1 as SGHTA and CDR2 as FQGNSA. This CDR3 region has 14 residues. Complete variable domain (other parts from reference TRBV7-2 and TRBJ2-1): GAGVSQSPSNKVTEKGKDVELRCDPISGHTALYWYRQSLGQGLEFLIYFQGNSAPDKSGLPSDRFSAERTGGSVSTLTIQRTQQEDSAVYLCASRLNLQGYYGYFGPGTRLTVL.

The chain uses TRBV29-1 and TRBJ2-5, with D uncertain. Trimming took 6 bases from V and 2 from J, leaving 16 bases between them. Germline lookup yields CDR1 SQVTM and CDR2 ANQGSEA. The CDR3 covers 14 residues. The CDR3 is CSVDPFGPQETQYF. CDR3 nucleotide sequence: TGCAGCGTGGACCCTTTCGGACCTCAAGAGACCCAGTACTTC.

This clonotype occurred a few times. The rearrangement uses TRBV20-1 and TRBJ1-5, with D tentatively TRBD1 (6 bases). V lost 0 bases and J lost 6, with 15 bases in between. The CDR3 length is 15 residues. Looked up from germline, CDR1 is DFQATT and CDR2 is SNEGSKA (reference sequence). The chain's CDR3 is CSARDYGRGAQPQHF. The CDR3 DNA sequence: TGCAGTGCTAGAGACTACGGCAGGGGCGCTCAGCCCCAGCATTTT.

For this clonotype: The limits of the CDR3 on the DNA are not certain, so only TCRdb's listed CDR3 is given. V gene TRBV5-5 combines with J gene TRBJ2-7; the table names TRBD1, a call not compared with the DNA. The CDR3 is 24 residues long, counting both termini. Germline CDR1 SGHKS, CDR2 YYEKEE (reference sequence). This CDR3 reads CAIPNQTALYFCATSDSGRYEQYF.

The chain is built from TRBV15 and TRBJ2-5, with 9 bases that match TRBD2. Per the germline V gene, CDR1 is LNHNV and CDR2 is YYDKDF (reference sequence). Unmatched junction bases numbered 11, after V lost 4 bases and J lost 5 bases. The CDR3 runs to 16 residues. CDR3 DNA sequence: TGTGCCACCAGCAAGTGGGAAGCGGGGGGCGGGGAGACCCAGTACTTC. This gives the protein CATSKWEAGGGETQYF.

V usage is TRBV14 and J usage is TRBJ2-5; D tentatively fits TRBD1 or TRBD2 (5 bases each). There are 15 residues in the CDR3. V was trimmed by 4 bases and J by 1 base, leaving 13 bases between them. CDR1 SGHDN and CDR2 FVKESK come from the germline V gene. The CDR3 region is CASSRNLGTQETQYF. For the CDR3, the DNA is TGTGCCAGCAGCCGCAACTTGGGGACCCAAGAGACCCAGTACTTC.

To note about this clonotype: A read error may account for a junction end that differs from germline. This chain joins TRBV7-6 and TRBJ2-7; 14 nucleotides align to TRBD2. The CDR3 totals 14 residues. Germline V lookup: CDR1 SGHVS, CDR2 FNYEAQ. The chain's CDR3 is CASSGRLAGGPDTF. CDR3 bases: TGTGCCAGCAGCGGGCGACTAGCGGGGGGGCCAGATACGTTC. The variable domain in full, with the rest retrieved from reference TRBV7-6 and TRBJ2-7, is GAGVSQSPRYKVTKRGQDVALRCDPISGHVSLYWYRQALGQGPEFLTYFNYEAQQDKSGLPNDRFSAERPEGSISTLTIQRTEQRDSAMYRCASSGRLAGGPDTFGPGTRLTVT.

This clonotype was picked up many times. The chain joins TRBV7-9 to TRBJ1-2; no definite D call. This CDR3 has 16 residues. Germline loops: CDR1 SEHNR, CDR2 FQNEAQ (reference sequence). V lost 5 bases and J 8 bases, leaving 24 bases between the germline ends. CDR3 nucleotide sequence: TGTGCCAGCAGCCTAAACCCTCTTGTGGCAGTATGGGGCTACACCTTC. Amino acid sequence: CASSLNPLVAVWGYTF. The variable domain in full, with the rest retrieved from reference TRBV7-9 and TRBJ1-2, is DTGVSQNPRHKITKRGQNVTFRCDPISEHNRLYWYRQTLGQGPEFLTYFQNEAQLEKSRLLSDRFSAERPKGSFSTLEIQRTEQGDSAMYLCASSLNPLVAVWGYTFGSGTRLTVV.

J is TRBJ2-3 and V is TRBV20-1; D gene unclear. The CDR3 is made up of 14 amino acids. Germline V gives CDR1 DFQATT, CDR2 SNEGSKA (reference sequence). The ends were cut back, 7 bases at V and 3 bases at J, with 17 bases in the middle. In DNA form, the CDR3 reads TGCAGTGACCTACGCACACACGGGACAGATACGCAGTATTTT. This gives the protein CSDLRTHGTDTQYF.

This clonotype was seen only once. J is TRBJ2-3 and V is TRBV4-2; D gene uncertain. This CDR3 has 12 amino acids. The germline CDR1 and CDR2 sequences are LGHNA and YNFKEQ. The ends were cut back, 6 bases at V and 4 bases at J, with 8 bases in the middle. The CDR3 coding sequence is TGTGCCAGCAGACAGATGCCAGATACGCAGTATTTT. Protein: CASRQMPDTQYF.

This clonotype was counted once. This rearrangement joins TRBV5-1 to TRBJ1-4; 7 bases are shared with TRBD1. The CDR3 extends over 18 amino acids. V trimming: 4 bases; J trimming: 0 bases; junction bases outside the gene matches: 12. Germline V gives CDR1 SGHRS, CDR2 YFSETQ. This chain's CDR3 is CASSQASQGKATNEKLFF. In nucleotides, the CDR3 is TGCGCCAGCAGCCAAGCATCACAGGGGAAGGCAACTAATGAAAAACTGTTTTTT.

This clonotype was detected ten times or more. The rearrangement joins TRBV19 to TRBJ2-3; possibly TRBD2 for D (6 bases). V lost 10 bases to trimming and J lost 10 bases, with 12 bases between them. Germline assignment: CDR1 LNHDA and CDR2 SQIVND (reference sequence). There are 10 residues in the CDR3. CDR3 region: CATGGTPQYF. The CDR3 DNA is TGTGCCACCGGAGGGACCCCGCAGTATTTT.

This clonotype appeared many times. The chain couples TRBV29-1 to TRBJ1-1; D gene unclear. V lost 6 bases to trimming and J lost 1 base, with 12 bases between them. CDR1 and CDR2 (germline): SQVTM, ANQGSEA. CDR3 size: 13 residues. The CDR3 is CSVAMGENTEAFF. As DNA, the CDR3 is TGCAGCGTGGCGATGGGTGAGAACACTGAAGCTTTCTTT. Full variable domain (missing parts from reference TRBV29-1 and TRBJ1-1): SAVISQKPSRDICQRGTSLTIQCQVDSQVTMMFWYRQQPGQSLTLIATANQGSEATYESGFVIDKFPISRPNLTFSTLTVSNMSPEDSSIYLCSVAMGENTEAFFGQGTRLTVV.

Remarks on this clonotype: One end of the junction is discordant with germline, which a read error may explain. The gene calls are TRBV7-9 and TRBJ1-2; D not resolved. The CDR3 spans 14 residues. CDR1 is SEHNR, CDR2 FQNEAQ, per germline (reference sequence). The CDR3 spells CASSSHRAGVGTDF. CDR3 coding DNA: TGTGCCAGCAGCTCACACCGCGCGGGCGTTGGCACAGATTTC.

This clonotype came up a few times. CDR3 in DNA: TGTGCCAGCAGTTACCCTCTCGGCGGGACGAGGGACACTGAAGCTTTCTTT. Translated: CASSYPLGGTRDTEAFF. The gene calls are TRBV6-2 or TRBV6-3 and TRBJ1-1; possibly TRBD1 for D (5 bases). V was pared by 2 bases and J by 3 bases, with 19 bases between. Germline V CDR1 and CDR2: MNHEY, SVGEGT. CDR3 length: 17 residues.

The chain couples TRBV2 to TRBJ2-3, with no clear D. Looked up from germline, CDR1 is SNHLY and CDR2 is FYNNEI. The CDR3 spans 12 residues. The V end was cut by 7 bases, the J end by 3 bases, with 8 bases between. The CDR3 here is CASTVGTDTQYF. The CDR3 nucleotides are TGTGCCAGCACGGTCGGGACAGATACGCAGTATTTT.

The CDR3 DNA reads as TGCAGCGCCCCCCGGGACAAATCCTACGAGCAGTACTTC. Its translation is CSAPRDKSYEQYF. The V call is TRBV29-1, the J call TRBJ2-7; tentatively, D is TRBD1 (6 bases). CDR1 is SQVTM, CDR2 ANQGSEA, per germline. The CDR3 spans 13 residues. Trimming stripped 7 bases from V and 1 base from J, with 14 bases between.

The chain uses TRBV12-3 or TRBV12-4 and TRBJ1-1; the D is unclear. Trimming stripped 6 bases from V and 5 bases from J, with 7 bases between. The CDR3 extends over 11 amino acids. The CDR3 reads CASRPGTEAFF. The CDR3, as DNA: TGTGCCAGCAGACCCGGGACTGAAGCTTTCTTT.

This clonotype occurred many times. The chain is built from TRBV20-1 and TRBJ2-7, with 13 bases that match TRBD2. V lost 0 bases to trimming and J lost 6 bases; unmatched junction nucleotides: 2. The CDR3 length is 14 residues. The V gene's germline CDR1 is DFQATT and CDR2 SNEGSKA (reference sequence). The CDR3, as DNA: TGCAGTGCTAGAGAACTAGCGGGGGGGCGCGAGCAGTACTTC. Translating it yields CSARELAGGREQYF.

V usage is TRBV6-1 and J usage is TRBJ1-2; 8 nucleotides agree with TRBD1. Germline V gene sequence: CDR1 MNHNS, CDR2 SASEGT. The V segment lost 6 bases and the J segment 6 bases; nucleotides outside the gene matches: 9. The CDR3 consists of 14 residues. This CDR3 is CASRDQGAEDGYTF. The DNA for the CDR3 is TGTGCCAGCAGGGATCAGGGGGCTGAAGATGGCTACACCTTC.